One TCR beta chain is described in this entry. There is no known antigen for this receptor. Base qualities are not at hand, and no much larger clone is one base apart. The source of the sample is a study of blood T cells in healthy people across ages (dated by TCRdb to the mid-2010s). Context from the whole study: Template switching captured roughly one uniquely barcoded TCR beta cDNA molecule per two T cells in model experiments. The study measured age-related changes in TCR beta repertoire diversity using deep sequencing normalized with unique cDNA molecular identifiers. Donors were grouped into four age groups: young (average approximately 15 years), middle-aged (39), aged (around 60) and long-lived (just over 80). To avoid experimental bias, donors of different ages were distributed randomly across sequencing lanes. Using the same blood draw, the study looked at two additional independent replicas of 1 million unique cDNA reads for two donors, one aged 18 to 29 and the other aged 80 or older.

Broader findings and caveats from the paper: A strong correlation was found between observed TCR beta diversity and the percentage of naive T cells measured by flow cytometry. Because profiling used bulk unsorted PBMCs, naive and antigen-experienced compartments could not be compared conclusively. Observed TCR beta diversity per million T cells fell roughly linearly with age, and a significant reduction was already apparent by age around 44. Estimates of total diversity based on one million sequenced T cells were considered lower bounds and underestimates. Compared with the aged group, the long-lived group had more naive CD4+ T cells, fewer expanded clones and increased TCR diversity, suggesting age selection. Because the CMV infection status of the donors was unknown, age-related changes in expanded clonotypes may potentially have been confounded.

The approximately 40 donors, aged roughly 6 to 95 years, were systemically healthy Caucasian individuals from Russia. Each donor gave about 9.7 milliliters of peripheral blood, drawn into EDTA-treated Vacutainer tubes. Ficoll-Paque density-gradient centrifugation was used to isolate PBMCs, with at least 7 million per sample. Total RNA was extracted from PBMCs with Trizol reagent, with at least 6 micrograms obtained per sample. The percentages of naive CD45RAhigh/CD27high T cells were determined by flow cytometry on a PBMC aliquot from every donor. Library method: 5' RACE. A second PCR of 7 to 11 cycles was run with a J-beta primer mix and a sample-barcoded 5' primer. A unique molecular identifier was introduced onto each TCR beta cDNA molecule by a template-switch 5' adaptor carrying 12 random nucleotides. Each sample yielded at least 3 million CDR3-containing paired-end reads. The Mint cDNA synthesis kit, primed by a TRBC-specific oligonucleotide, was used to synthesize first-strand cDNA from all RNA. Following uracil-DNA glycosylase treatment, all cDNA underwent a first 18-cycle PCR with the universal primers M1SS and BC2_uni_R. The study's own analysis went as follows. For normalization, 1 million high-quality reads, each with a distinct molecular identifier, were randomly selected from each sample. Instead of being binned into consensus sequences, reads that shared molecular identifiers were thrown out. CDR3 identification, clonotype clustering and error correction used MiTCR with a Q25 quality threshold and the strictest error-elimination algorithm. A nonparametric unseen species model with Euler transformation was used to estimate lower-bound total TCR beta diversity. TCRdb handled the public reads itself, with Q25 trimming in fastp and clone calling in MiXCR, and kept productive beta chains. Merged by CDR3 protein, the rows form single entries marked with the most common genes and DNA. TCRdb, rather than the study authors, made the V and J calls. This sample has 1.5 million to 2 million distinct CDR3 sequences in its table, and about two fifths of those were observed once. The ten top clones hold about 23% of the sample.

This TCR came from a human donor in good health. Sequencing used blood.

The CDR3 loop reads CASSEALGYGYTF. The DNA sequence is TGTGCCAGCAGTGAAGCGTTGGGCTATGGCTACACCTTC. The V and J segments used are TRBV6-1 and TRBJ1-2; no D gene can be assigned with confidence. Counted from cysteine to phenylalanine, this CDR3 has 13 amino acids. Just CDR3 DNA is preserved here, 39 bases in frame from base 1. The germline V gene specifies MNHNS as CDR1 and SASEGT as CDR2. V and J lose 0 bases and 4 bases, and a span of 6 bases separates them.